This T cell receptor (beta chain) came from a study of T cell responses to AZD1222 COVID-19 vaccine (TCRdb year 2021). Notes on the research overall: TCR sequencing covered over 230 trial participants: 200 to 210 given two doses of AZD1222 and 26 given two doses of MenACWY control vaccine. Trial participants were enrolled by age into 18-55, 56-69 and 70-plus year subgroups, with around 150, 28 and 57 TCR-sequenced participants respectively. What the study reported, not specific to this receptor: The whole spike protein was spanned by vaccine-associated CD4 TCRs, and dominant responses were seen in regions 160-218 and 743-854. Participants were mostly white British, with more females than males. The authors suggested clonal diversity may have been underestimated. No day 14 peak-response samples were available, so repertoires were characterized only after the peak T cell response. The 56-69-year group was small, and its depth increase did not reach significance, likely because of low power. After two AZD1222 doses, spike-specific TCR breadth and depth were significantly higher than at day 0 and than in MenACWY recipients. Reportedly, close to half of the unique spike-specific TCRs recognized epitopes lying outside the regions that are mutated in the B.1.351 and B.1.1.7 variants. Conclusions about previously exposed vaccinees are limited, since just five or six AZD1222 recipients were seropositive for SARS-CoV-2 at baseline.

From the cysteine up to the phenylalanine, the CDR3 has a length of 16 residues. Only CDR3 DNA is held: 48 bases, read in frame from base 1. The CDR3 regions of human TCRbeta chains were subjected to immunosequencing. The study's processing was this. TCRs in the repertoires were compared against a reference library of SARS-CoV-2-specific TCRs that had been generated with the MIRA antigen-specificity platform. Breadth was defined as the fraction of unique TCRs that were SARS-CoV-2-associated, and depth was defined as the fraction of total T cells that were SARS-CoV-2-associated. Each spike-specific TCR was assigned to its reactive spike region and to a CD4 or CD8 class using the MIRA data. Log10-transformed breadth and depth values were compared by one-way ANOVA with Sidak's multiple comparisons tests. This immuneACCESS table, as held by TCRdb, lists in-frame sequences with V and J called but not all clones. Of the missing ones, under half trace to an unresolved V gene in checked studies; the others have no known cause. That table gives V, J and clone size, and the DNA gave D and trimming. In this sample the table shows about 210,000 clones, about 94% of which occur a single time. The ten most abundant clones make up 1.5% to 2% of the sample.

Taken with the paper, the label for time point translates to: about 28 days (+/-7) after the second vaccine dose. The treatment or condition label, as the study defines it: meningococcal conjugate vaccine given as trial control. Vaccinee samples were obtained from the UK trials COV001 and COV002, which included a single-blind randomized controlled phase 2/3 trial of AZD1222 (ChAdOx1 nCoV-19) in healthy adults. Trial participant PBMC samples were collected at day 0 and day 28 after the second dose for TCRbeta chain sequencing. A note on this clone: It has no known antigen specificity. No per-base quality is available; no much larger clone lies one base away.

The specimen comprised peripheral blood, sampled 28 days after the second dose of the MenACWY control vaccine. This receptor chain uses TRBV21-1 and TRBJ2-3; the table's D gene call, TRBD1, was not cross checked with the DNA. TRBV21-1 is deemed a pseudogene. This receptor was taken from an adult who received the MenACWY meningococcal vaccine as a control. CDR3 reads: CASSKGPRGGTDTQYF. The DNA sequence is as follows: TGTGCCAGCAGCAAAGGTCCCAGGGGAGGCACAGATACGCAGTATTTT.